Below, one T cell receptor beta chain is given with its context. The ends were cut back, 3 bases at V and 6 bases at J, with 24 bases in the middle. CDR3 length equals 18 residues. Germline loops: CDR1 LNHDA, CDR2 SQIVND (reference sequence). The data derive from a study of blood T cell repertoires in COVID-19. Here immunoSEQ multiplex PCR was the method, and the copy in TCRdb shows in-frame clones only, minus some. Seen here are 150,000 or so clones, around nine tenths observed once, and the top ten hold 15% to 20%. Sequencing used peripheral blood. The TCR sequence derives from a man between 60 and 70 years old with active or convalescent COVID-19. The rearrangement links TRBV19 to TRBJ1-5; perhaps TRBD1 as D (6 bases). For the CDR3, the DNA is TGTGCCAGTAGTATCTCCTCCTCAGGGGTCGGATCAGGTCAGCCCCAGCATTTT. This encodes CASSISSSGVGSGQPQHF.